This TCR beta chain was sequenced in a study of blood T cells in healthy people across ages. Each donor supplied 8 to 10 milliliters of peripheral blood. A second PCR of roughly 6 to 12 cycles used a sample-barcoded 5' primer and a J-beta primer mix. Every sample returned 2.5 million or more CDR3-containing paired-end reads. Each CDR3 protein gets one entry after TCRdb re-called the 5' RACE reads with MiXCR. The profile shows 650,000 to 1,000,000 distinct CDR3 sequences, about half of them singletons. The germline V gene encodes CDR1 SQVTM and CDR2 ANQGSEA. Trimming took off 7 bases at V and 3 bases at J, with 13 bases between the two ends. The CDR3 length is 12 residues. General study results and limits: There was a strong correlation between TCR beta diversity and naive T cell percentage.

The table lists this clonotype with many counts. What it binds is not known. This clonotype was obtained from a man of 80 years or more in good health. The sequencing sample was made of blood. This sequence joins TRBV29-1 and TRBJ2-7; TRBD1 might be the D (5 bases). The CDR3: CSALTDFYEQYF. The DNA of the CDR3 is TGCAGCGCTTTGACAGACTTCTACGAGCAGTACTTC.